This T cell receptor beta chain was observed in a study of tumor and adjacent non-tumor tissue in lung cancer. Study-level information: Patients were aged roughly 31 to 76, ten or so men and 5 women, stage I to III. Samples averaged around 4 million productive TCRbeta reads each.

Losses at the gene ends were 0 bases for V and 4 bases for J; bases not matched to a gene: 10. The CDR3 has 16 residues. Germline V gene lookup returns CDR1 DFQATT and CDR2 SNEGSKA (reference sequence). Points from the study as a whole: Significantly higher TCR diversity was found in tumor than normal lung.

In regard to this clonotype: Antigen specificity is unknown.

A modified ARM-PCR protocol with three rounds of nested PCR amplified TCRbeta. TCRdb processed the multiplex PCR reads anew with MiXCR; each CDR3 protein has one entry. The data hold roughly 200,000 distinct CDR3 sequences, with over 55% observed a single time. No cell sorting was done before RNA was extracted from the tissue. Newly diagnosed lung cancer patients had thoracic surgery in China, August–late 2014, without prior chemotherapy. The rearrangement links TRBV20-1 to TRBJ2-5; 8 bases map to TRBD2. This receptor was identified in a man aged 55 to 70 with non-small cell lung cancer. The sample was lung tumor tissue. The CDR3 region has the DNA TGCAGTGCTAGAGATACCGGGACTAGGAACCGAGAGACCCAGTACTTC. The encoded protein is CSARDTGTRNRETQYF.